This T cell receptor (beta chain) was captured by sequencing in a study of control samples from healthy donors and cancer patients. The data were produced by immunoSEQ multiplex PCR, yet TCRdb's version contains in-frame clones alone and is incomplete. The sample has about 51,000 clones, 80% seen once; the top ten hold roughly a tenth. The CDR3 contains 12 residues. V lost 4 bases and J 14 bases, leaving 14 bases between the germline ends. Germline values: CDR1 KGHDR, CDR2 SFDVKD. The chain links TRBV24-1 to TRBJ2-1; D is possibly TRBD1 or TRBD2 (5 bases each). The sequenced material came from blood. The receptor comes from a man between 65 and 85 years old in good health. The CDR3 nucleotides are TGTGCCACCAGTGACCCCGGGGCTGTTGAGTTCTTC. Protein product: CATSDPGAVEFF.